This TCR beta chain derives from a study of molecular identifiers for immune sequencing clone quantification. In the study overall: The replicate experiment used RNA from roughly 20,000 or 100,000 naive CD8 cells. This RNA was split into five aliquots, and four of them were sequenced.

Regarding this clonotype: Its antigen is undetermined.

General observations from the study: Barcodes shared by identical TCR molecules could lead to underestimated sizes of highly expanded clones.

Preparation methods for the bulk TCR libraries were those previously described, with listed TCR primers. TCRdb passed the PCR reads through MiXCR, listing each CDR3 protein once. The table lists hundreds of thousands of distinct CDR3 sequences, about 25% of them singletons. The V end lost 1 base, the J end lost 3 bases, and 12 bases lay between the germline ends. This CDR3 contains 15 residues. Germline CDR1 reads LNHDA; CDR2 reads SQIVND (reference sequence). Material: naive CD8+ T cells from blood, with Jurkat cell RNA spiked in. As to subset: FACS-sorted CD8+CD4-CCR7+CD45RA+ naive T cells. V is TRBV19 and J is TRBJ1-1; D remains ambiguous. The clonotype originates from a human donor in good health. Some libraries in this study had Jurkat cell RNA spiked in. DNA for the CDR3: TGTGCCAGTAGTATAGCAAATACAGATTACACTGAAGCTTTCTTT. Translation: CASSIANTDYTEAFF.